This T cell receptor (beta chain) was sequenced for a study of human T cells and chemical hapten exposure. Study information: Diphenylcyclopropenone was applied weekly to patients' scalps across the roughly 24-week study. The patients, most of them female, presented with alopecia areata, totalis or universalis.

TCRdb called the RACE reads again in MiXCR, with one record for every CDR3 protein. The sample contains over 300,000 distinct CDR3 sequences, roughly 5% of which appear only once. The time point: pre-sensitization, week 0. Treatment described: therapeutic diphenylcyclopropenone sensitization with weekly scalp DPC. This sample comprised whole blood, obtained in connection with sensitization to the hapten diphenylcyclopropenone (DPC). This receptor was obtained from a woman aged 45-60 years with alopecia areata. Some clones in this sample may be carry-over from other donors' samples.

The CDR3 nucleotides read TGTGCCAGCAGCCTGCGACAGGGGTACCAAGAGACCCAGTACTTC. Translated, it gives CASSLRQGYQETQYF. This chain links TRBV7-6 with TRBJ2-5, with 8 bases fitting TRBD1. The germline gives CDR1 SGHVS, CDR2 FNYEAQ. The V segment lost 5 bases and the J segment 0 bases; nucleotides outside the gene matches: 5. The CDR3 is 15 residues long.